The clone carrying this T cell receptor beta chain was found a few times. V shed 2 bases and J 3 bases; nucleotides not matched to a gene: 1. The CDR3 consists of 15 residues. Per the germline V gene, CDR1 is SGHDN and CDR2 is FVKESK. The data were obtained in a study of T cells after yellow fever vaccination. One entry per CDR3 protein results from TCRdb running MiXCR on the 5' RACE reads. The sample records hundreds of thousands of distinct CDR3 sequences, roughly 14% being singletons. The TCR comes from a man in his thirties or forties who received the YFV17D yellow fever vaccine. Material: PBMCs, obtained on the day of the yellow fever booster vaccination. This chain joins TRBV14 and TRBJ2-1; 10 nucleotides align to TRBD2. The CDR3 DNA reads TGTGCCAGCAGCCAAATAGCGGGAGGCTACAATGAGCAGTTCTTC. Translated: CASSQIAGGYNEQFF.